This is a list of T cell receptor beta chains from one sample in a study of CD8 T cells in Susac syndrome. MiXCR was run by TCRdb on the immunoSEQ multiplex PCR reads, yielding one entry per CDR3 protein. The sample lists 150,000 to 190,000 distinct CDR3 sequences; approximately 94% were seen once. Material for sequencing was CD8+ T cells from PBMCs. The receptor set was obtained from a human donor with multiple sclerosis. CDR3s include the opening cysteine and the closing phenylalanine or tryptophan. D genes are given only for firm matches. Clone size is not always given. Where it is, it says once, few, many or a class for expanded clones.

. | TRBJ1-5 | few | TRBV14 | CASSNSNQPQHF | TGTGCCAGCAGCAATAGCAATCAGCCCCAGCATTTT
TRBD1 | TRBJ2-1 | . | TRBV27 | CASKIGQGAYEQFF | TGTGCCAGCAAAATAGGACAGGGGGCCTATGAGCAGTTCTTC
TRBD1 | TRBJ1-1 | . | TRBV27 | CASSRQGASTEAFF | TGTGCCAGCTCCAGGCAGGGGGCGAGCACTGAAGCTTTCTTT
TRBD2 | TRBJ2-1 | . | TRBV3-1 | CASRPTSGVLNEQFF | TGTGCCAGCAGACCCACTAGCGGGGTTCTCAATGAGCAGTTCTTC
TRBD2 | TRBJ2-3 | . | TRBV20-1 | CSARDTIFSGTSGTDTQYF | TGCAGTGCTAGAGATACGATTTTTTCCGGGACTAGCGGCACAGATACGCAGTATTTT
TRBD1 | TRBJ1-4 | . | TRBV4-3 | CASSPQDRTNEKLFF | TGCGCCAGCAGCCCTCAGGACAGGACTAATGAAAAACTGTTTTTT
. | TRBJ2-5 | . | TRBV20-1 | CSARGGQTGVETQYF | TGCAGTGCTCGCGGGGGTCAGACAGGGGTAGAGACCCAGTACTTC
TRBD1 | TRBJ2-7 | . | TRBV27 | CASSLNDRVIEQYF | TGTGCCAGCAGTTTAAATGACAGGGTAATCGAGCAGTACTTC
. | TRBJ1-6 | . | TRBV27 | CASSSGEGYSPLHF | TGTGCCAGCAGTTCAGGGGAAGGGTATTCACCCCTCCACTTT
TRBD1 | TRBJ1-2 | once | TRBV9 | CASSVRDSHNYGYTF | TGTGCCAGCAGCGTACGGGACAGTCATAACTATGGCTACACCTTC
TRBD1 | TRBJ1-2 | few | TRBV29-1 | CSVPDRPNGYTF | TGCAGCGTTCCGGACAGGCCAAATGGCTACACCTTC
. | TRBJ1-2 | . | TRBV4-1 | CASSDTGTEEGYTF | TGCGCCAGCAGTGATACCGGGACCGAGGAGGGCTACACCTTC
. | TRBJ2-7 | . | TRBV7-9 | CASSASVEQYF | TGTGCCAGCAGCGCATCGGTCGAGCAGTACTTC
. | TRBJ2-1 | . | TRBV14 | CASSPGGLEQFF | TGTGCCAGCAGCCCAGGAGGTCTTGAGCAGTTCTTC
. | TRBJ2-3 | . | TRBV11-2 | CASSLRWTDSTDTQYF | TGTGCCAGCAGCTTAAGGTGGACGGATAGCACAGATACGCAGTATTTT
. | TRBJ1-2 | . | TRBV29-1 | CSDGQSRGYTF | TGCAGCGATGGACAGTCCCGCGGCTACACCTTC
. | TRBJ1-5 | . | TRBV7-8 | CASSLVGDSNQPQHF | TGTGCCAGCAGCTTAGTCGGGGATAGCAATCAGCCCCAGCATTTT
TRBD2 | TRBJ2-1 | . | TRBV29-1 | CSLNGGTYNEQFF | TGCAGCCTTAACGGGGGGACCTACAATGAGCAGTTCTTC
. | TRBJ2-3 | . | TRBV20-1 | CSATPQRGQGDTQYF | TGCAGTGCAACCCCCCAGAGAGGGCAGGGAGATACGCAGTATTTT
. | TRBJ1-1 | . | TRBV3-1 | CASSQYNRANTEAFF | TGTGCCAGCAGCCAGTATAACAGGGCGAACACTGAAGCTTTCTTT
TRBD2 | TRBJ2-5 | . | TRBV3-1 | CASSQEGGLAAVPGTQYF | TGTGCCAGCAGCCAAGAGGGGGGACTAGCGGCGGTTCCGGGGACCCAGTACTTC
. | TRBJ2-7 | . | TRBV5-1 | CASSLERQGYEQYF | TGCGCCAGCAGCTTGGAACGGCAGGGGTACGAGCAGTACTTC
. | TRBJ2-5 | . | TRBV20-1 | CSASPDAGRETQYF | TGCAGTGCTAGTCCCGACGCCGGTAGGGAGACCCAGTACTTC
. | TRBJ1-6 | . | TRBV4-3 | CASSQDQGRNSPLHF | TGCGCCAGCAGCCAAGATCAGGGGAGGAATTCACCCCTCCACTTT
. | TRBJ2-7 | . | TRBV6-5 | CASSYGPGVYEQYF | TGTGCCAGCAGTTACGGGCCAGGGGTCTACGAGCAGTACTTC
TRBD1 | TRBJ1-1 | . | TRBV20-1 | CSARIRGGTEAFF | TGCAGTGCTAGAATCAGGGGGGGGACTGAAGCTTTCTTT
TRBD2 | TRBJ2-1 | . | TRBV27 | CASSWASGEIVYEQFF | TGTGCCAGCAGCTGGGCTAGCGGGGAGATTGTATATGAGCAGTTCTTC
. | TRBJ2-1 | once | TRBV3-1 | CASSQDEYNEQFF | TGTGCCAGCAGCCAAGATGAGTACAATGAGCAGTTCTTC
. | TRBJ2-3 | few | TRBV9 | CASSVESGSTDTQYF | TGTGCCAGCAGCGTAGAGTCAGGGAGCACAGATACGCAGTATTTT
. | TRBJ1-1 | . | TRBV20-1 | CSVPISVLEAFF | TGCAGTGTCCCGATCTCCGTGCTTGAAGCTTTCTTT
TRBD1 | TRBJ1-2 | . | TRBV9 | CASSSGTGNYGYTF | TGTGCCAGCTCCTCCGGGACAGGCAACTATGGCTACACCTTC
. | TRBJ1-5 | . | TRBV15 | CATSREAEGNQPQHF | TGTGCCACCAGCAGAGAAGCAGAGGGCAATCAGCCCCAGCATTTT
. | TRBJ1-2 | . | TRBV3-1 | CASSQGTGRYRYGYTF | TGTGCCAGCAGCCAAGGCACAGGTCGATATCGGTATGGCTACACCTTC
TRBD1 | TRBJ2-3 | . | TRBV3-1 | CASSQDLGRGPTDTQYF | TGTGCCAGCAGCCAAGATCTGGGCAGGGGGCCAACAGATACGCAGTATTTT
. | TRBJ2-7 | few | TRBV7-8 | CASRGRGYEQYF | TGTGCCAGCCGGGGTCGGGGGTACGAGCAGTACTTC
. | TRBJ1-1 | . | TRBV11-2 | CASRPPQHPNTEAFF | TGTGCCAGCAGGCCTCCCCAACACCCGAACACTGAAGCTTTCTTT
TRBD2 | TRBJ2-5 | . | TRBV6-6 | CASTLVRGGETQYF | TGTGCCAGCACCCTAGTCCGGGGAGGGGAGACCCAGTACTTC
TRBD1 | TRBJ2-1 | . | TRBV9 | CASSVTAGQGRNEQFF | TGTGCCAGCAGCGTCACCGCGGGACAGGGGCGTAATGAGCAGTTCTTC
TRBD2 | TRBJ2-5 | . | TRBV28 | CATSGLAGQETQYF | TGTGCCACCTCGGGTCTAGCGGGGCAAGAGACCCAGTACTTC
TRBD2 | TRBJ2-1 | . | TRBV13 | CASSLGTSGYSYNEQFF | TGTGCCAGCAGCCTCGGGACTAGCGGGTATTCCTACAATGAGCAGTTCTTC
TRBD2 | TRBJ2-1 | once | TRBV5-6 | CASSYGTSAYNEQFF | TGTGCCAGCAGCTATGGGACTAGCGCTTACAATGAGCAGTTCTTC
. | TRBJ1-4 | . | TRBV2 | CASKNEKLFF | TGTGCCAGCAAGAATGAAAAACTGTTTTTT
TRBD2 | TRBJ2-7 | . | TRBV12-5 | CASGLAGRDEQYF | TGTGCTAGTGGTTTAGCGGGGCGGGACGAGCAGTACTTC
. | TRBJ1-2 | . | TRBV2 | CASSDGNGYTF | TGTGCCAGCAGTGATGGTAATGGCTACACCTTC
TRBD1 | TRBJ2-7 | . | TRBV15 | CATSRGTGTGVYEQYF | TGTGCCACCAGCAGAGGAACGGGGACAGGGGTCTACGAGCAGTACTTC
. | TRBJ2-1 | . | TRBV4-2 | CASSQPGRQGEYNEQFF | TGTGCCAGCAGCCAACCAGGGCGCCAGGGTGAATACAATGAGCAGTTCTTC